This is a list of T cell receptor beta chains from one sample in a study of blood T cells in healthy people across ages. TCRdb fed the 5' RACE reads into MiXCR, producing one record per CDR3 protein. Of under 2 million distinct CDR3 sequences in the sample, about 35% were seen once. Sequencing input: blood. These receptors originate from a woman aged 25-40 years in good health. CDR3s include the opening cysteine and the closing phenylalanine or tryptophan. The D gene is left open where the match is weak. Size is stated for part of the rows, as once, few or many counts, or as a class when the clone is expanded.

abundance	v_gene	j_gene	d_gene	CDR3nt	CDR3aa
.	TRBV5-1	TRBJ2-1	TRBD1	TGCGCCAGCAGCAAACCGACAGGGGTTGAGCAGTTCTTC	CASSKPTGVEQFF
.	TRBV4-1	TRBJ1-5	TRBD1	TGCGCCAGCAGCCAAGGTGGGACAGATAGCAATCAGCCCCAGCATTTT	CASSQGGTDSNQPQHF
.	TRBV4-1	TRBJ2-3	.	TGCGCCAGCAGCCGTCCAAAATCCCAGGGGACGCCCACGGATACGCAGTATTTT	CASSRPKSQGTPTDTQYF
few	TRBV5-1	TRBJ2-1	.	TGCGCCAGCAAAAGTAGCCCCCGGGGCGGGTACAATGAGCAGTTCTTC	CASKSSPRGGYNEQFF
.	TRBV13	TRBJ2-5	.	TGTGCCAGCAGCTTAGGGATGCAGGAGACCCAGTACTTC	CASSLGMQETQYF
few	TRBV9	TRBJ2-5	TRBD2	TGTGCCAGCAGCGTATTAGCGAGAGTAGCGGGAGCAGAAGAGACCCAGTACTTC	CASSVLARVAGAEETQYF
.	TRBV2	TRBJ2-2	.	TGTGCCAGCAGCAGGGAGACCACCGGGGAGCTGTTTTTT	CASSRETTGELFF
.	TRBV6-1	TRBJ2-1	TRBD2	TGTGCCAGCAGTGAACTAGCGGGAGGAGTGGGGAATGAGCAGTTCTTC	CASSELAGGVGNEQFF
.	TRBV12-5	TRBJ2-5	.	TGTGCTAGTGGGTCCGGAGAAGAGACCCAGTACTTC	CASGSGEETQYF
.	TRBV28	TRBJ2-7	TRBD2	TGTGCCAGCAGCTCGACTAGCGGGAGCGTCGAGCAGTACTTC	CASSSTSGSVEQYF
.	TRBV10-3	TRBJ2-3	TRBD2	TGTGCCATCAGTGGCTGGGGGGGGACCGCAGATACGCAGTATTTT	CAISGWGGTADTQYF
.	TRBV29-1	TRBJ1-1	.	TGCAGCGCCCGGGAGCTTGAAGCTTTCTTT	CSARELEAFF
few	TRBV27	TRBJ2-3	TRBD2	TGTGCCAGCAGTTTCTCGGCGGGGGGGCTAACAGATACGCAGTATTTT	CASSFSAGGLTDTQYF
.	TRBV5-4	TRBJ2-7	TRBD2	TGTGCCAGCAGCTTGAGAAGACGGGGAGGGATCTACGAGCAGTACTTC	CASSLRRRGGIYEQYF
.	TRBV6-1	TRBJ1-1	.	TGTGCCAGCTTCATAGGGGGAGAGAACACTGAAGCTTTCTTT	CASFIGGENTEAFF
few	TRBV6-2/TRBV6-3	TRBJ2-5	TRBD2	TGTGCCAGCAATGCAAACGGACTAGCGGGAGAGACCCAGTACTTC	CASNANGLAGETQYF
few	TRBV20-1	TRBJ2-5	TRBD2	TGCAGTGCTAGCCCGTTACTAGCGGGGGGACAAGAGACCCAGTACTTC	CSASPLLAGGQETQYF
.	TRBV2	TRBJ2-3	.	TGTGCCAGCAGTGATGTATCCGACCTGCATACGCAGTATTTT	CASSDVSDLHTQYF
.	TRBV12-3/TRBV12-4	TRBJ1-1	.	TGTGCCAGCAGTTTTATCAACCCTGTATACAACCTTGAAGCTTTCTTT	CASSFINPVYNLEAFF
.	TRBV20-1	TRBJ2-7	.	TGCAGTGCTAGGCAGGAGCGGCAATCCCCTTACGAGCAGTACTTC	CSARQERQSPYEQYF
.	TRBV19	TRBJ2-3	TRBD2	TGCGCCAGTAGTACTTCGCGACTAGCGGGAGGCGGAGATACGCAGTATTTT	CASSTSRLAGGGDTQYF
once	TRBV10-3	TRBJ1-2	TRBD1	TGTGCCATCACACGATACAAACCGGGACAGGGTTCCTATGGCTACACCTTC	CAITRYKPGQGSYGYTF
few	TRBV9	TRBJ2-1	.	TGTGCCAGCAGCCGGGGCCTAGCTAGCTCACTCCCTGAGCAGTTCTTC	CASSRGLASSLPEQFF
.	TRBV20-1	TRBJ1-4	.	TGCAGTGCTGGACCCGTAGGGGTCCGGGATGAAAAACTGTTTTTT	CSAGPVGVRDEKLFF
.	TRBV9	TRBJ2-1	.	TGTGCCAGCAGTTTTAGGGACGGGAATGAGCAGTTCTTC	CASSFRDGNEQFF
few	TRBV7-9	TRBJ2-1	TRBD1	TGTGCCAGCAGCACGGGACAGCGCAATGAGCAGTTCTTC	CASSTGQRNEQFF
.	TRBV5-1	TRBJ1-2	TRBD1	TGCGCCAAAACCGGGACAGGGGAGTATGGCTACACCTTC	CAKTGTGEYGYTF
few	TRBV7-3	TRBJ1-1	.	TGTGCCAGCAGCCCAGGGTTGGGAATGAACACTGAAGCTTTCTTT	CASSPGLGMNTEAFF
many	TRBV6-1	TRBJ2-7	.	TGCGCCAGCAGTGAGTCAAGGGACGAGCAGTACTTC	CASSESRDEQYF
.	TRBV27	TRBJ2-7	.	TGTGCCAGCAGTCCAAGGACTTCCTACTACGAGCAGTACTTC	CASSPRTSYYEQYF
.	TRBV7-8	TRBJ2-1	.	TGTGCCAGCAGCGTATCGGGATTTTCCCACAATGAGCAGTTCTTC	CASSVSGFSHNEQFF
.	TRBV5-5	TRBJ1-5	.	TGTGCCAGCAGCCACGGACAGCCTAGCAATCAGCCCCAGCATTTT	CASSHGQPSNQPQHF
few	TRBV5-6	TRBJ2-5	.	TGTGCCAGCAGCGCAGGGGATGGGGAGACCCAGTACTTC	CASSAGDGETQYF
.	TRBV2	TRBJ1-5	TRBD1	TGTGCCAGCAGGATTTCCCTACAGGGGGCGGGCAATCAGCCCCAGCATTTT	CASRISLQGAGNQPQHF
.	TRBV9	TRBJ2-3	TRBD2	TGTGCCAGCAGCGCAGAGGGGAGGGCCAGAGATACGCAGTATTTT	CASSAEGRARDTQYF
.	TRBV10-3	TRBJ2-2	.	TGTGCCATCAGATGGGCAACCGGGGAGCTGTTTTTT	CAIRWATGELFF
.	TRBV7-9	TRBJ2-7	.	TGTGCCAGCAGCTTAGTGGCAGCCCCCGACTACGAGCAGTACTTC	CASSLVAAPDYEQYF
few	TRBV20-1	TRBJ2-1	.	TGCAGTGCTAGGCGGGACTCGGCGTCCAATGAGCAGTTCTTC	CSARRDSASNEQFF
few	TRBV28	TRBJ1-5	.	TGTGCCAGCAGATCGGGACATCTGGTACAGCCCCAGCATTTT	CASRSGHLVQPQHF
.	TRBV4-2	TRBJ2-3	.	TGTGCCAGCAGCTCGGGAGCGGAGGGCTCCACAGATACGCAGTATTTT	CASSSGAEGSTDTQYF
few	TRBV13	TRBJ2-2	TRBD1	TGTGCCAGCAGTCATACGGGACAGATAGGAACCGGGGAGCTGTTTTTT	CASSHTGQIGTGELFF
.	TRBV11-2	TRBJ2-1	TRBD1	TGTGCCAGCAGCTTAGGAGGGCCGGGACAGGGACACAATGAGCAGTTCTTC	CASSLGGPGQGHNEQFF
once	TRBV10-3	TRBJ1-4	TRBD1	TGTGCCATCAGTGACGGGGCAGGGGGCAGGGAAAAACTGTTTTTT	CAISDGAGGREKLFF
.	TRBV6-1	TRBJ2-3	TRBD2	TGTGCCAGCAGTCCACTAGCGGGGGGGCGTACCACAGATACGCAGTATTTT	CASSPLAGGRTTDTQYF
many	TRBV7-9	TRBJ1-1	.	TGTGCCAGCAGTTACTCCCAAGGGGGAGGGAATGAAGCTTTCTTT	CASSYSQGGGNEAFF
.	TRBV9	TRBJ2-2	TRBD1	TGTGCCAGCAGCAAGGGACAGGCAGGTACCGGGGAGCTGTTTTTT	CASSKGQAGTGELFF
.	TRBV18	TRBJ2-1	TRBD1	TGTGCCAGCTCACCGCCGGGACAGGGGGCGGTTGAGCAGTTCTTC	CASSPPGQGAVEQFF
.	TRBV27	TRBJ2-1	.	TGTGCCACCAGTCCCCTCTCAGCCCCCTTCTCCTACAATGAGCAGTTCTTC	CATSPLSAPFSYNEQFF
.	TRBV20-1	TRBJ1-1	.	TGCAGTGCCGGCCAGTTCGACACTGAAGCTTTCTTT	CSAGQFDTEAFF
few	TRBV25-1	TRBJ1-2	.	TGTGCCAGCAGTGAAAACGGGGTAGGCTACACCTTC	CASSENGVGYTF
.	TRBV20-1	TRBJ2-7	TRBD2	TGCAGTGCTGAGGGCGGGGGGCGAGGGGGCTACGAGCAGTACTTC	CSAEGGGRGGYEQYF
.	TRBV6-5	TRBJ1-1	.	TGTGCCAGCAGTTACTCACCTGGGGGTGGGGGCACTGAAGCTTTCTTT	CASSYSPGGGGTEAFF
few	TRBV12-3/TRBV12-4	TRBJ2-1	.	TGTGCCAGCACCCCAGGACCAGGAAATGAGCAGTTCTTC	CASTPGPGNEQFF
.	TRBV7-9	TRBJ2-1	.	TGTGCCAGCAGCTTAGTACGGGGCCAGAGCCATGAGCAGTTCTTC	CASSLVRGQSHEQFF
few	TRBV27	TRBJ2-5	.	TGTGCCAGCAGTTTCGGACAACCGGGGACCCAGTACTTC	CASSFGQPGTQYF